The rows below give T cell receptor beta chains drawn from one sample of a study of control samples from healthy donors and cancer patients. Clones were read by immunoSEQ multiplex PCR, and TCRdb kept only the in-frame ones, dropping some. The table has some 150,000 clones, over 85% seen once. Material: blood. These receptors all stem from a man aged 35 to 55 in good health. Both conserved end residues are part of each CDR3. The order of the fields is J gene, clone size, V gene, D gene, CDR3 length, CDR3 DNA, CDR3 protein. D genes are given only for firm matches. Expanded clones get a size class; other rows say once, few or many, or leave the size out.

>TRBJ1-1|-|TRBV7-8|-|18
TGTGCCAGCAGCTTAGAATGGTGGAGGCGCGGGAGAAGCACTGAAGCTTTCTTT
CASSLEWWRRGRSTEAFF
>TRBJ1-1|-|TRBV6-5|-|14
TGTGCCAGCAGACGGACAGCGATGAACACTGAAGCTTTCTTT
CASRRTAMNTEAFF
>TRBJ1-1|-|TRBV10-3|-|13
TGTGCCATCAGAGATATCATGAACACTGAAGCTTTCTTT
CAIRDIMNTEAFF
>TRBJ2-3|-|TRBV18|-|13
TGTGCCACCCGTGTAGCTGGGGGTGATACGCAGTATTTT
CATRVAGGDTQYF
>TRBJ2-1|once|TRBV27|TRBD2|11
TGTGCCAGCAGTCGCGGGAGTGAGCAGTTCTTC
CASSRGSEQFF
>TRBJ2-7|-|TRBV24-1|TRBD1|15
TGTGCCACCAGTGATCCTGGACAGGGGGCTTACGAGCAGTACTTC
CATSDPGQGAYEQYF
>TRBJ1-6|once|TRBV4-1|TRBD1|16
TGCGCCAGCAGCTTCGAGGACAGGGGCAATAATTCACCCCTCCACTTT
CASSFEDRGNNSPLHF
>TRBJ2-3|-|TRBV12-3/TRBV12-4|-|13
TGTGCCAGCAGTTTATTTTTCACAGATACGCAGTATTTT
CASSLFFTDTQYF
>TRBJ1-3|-|TRBV19|-|13
TGTGCCAGTAGTGGAGGGGCTGGAAACACCATATATTTT
CASSGGAGNTIYF
>TRBJ2-3|-|TRBV2|-|12
TGTGCCAGCACGGGGGGCACAGATACGCAGTATTTT
CASTGGTDTQYF
>TRBJ1-1|-|TRBV5-1|-|13
TGCGCCAGCAGCTTGGGAGTGAACACTGAAGCTTTCTTT
CASSLGVNTEAFF
>TRBJ1-2|-|TRBV7-2|TRBD1|14
TGTGCCAGCAGCTTAGACAGGGGCCCCTATGGCTACACCTTC
CASSLDRGPYGYTF
>TRBJ2-7|-|TRBV3-1/TRBV3-2|TRBD1|12
TGTGCCAGCAGCCAGACAGGGGGCGAGCAGTACTTC
CASSQTGGEQYF
>TRBJ2-7|-|TRBV10-1|-|15
TGCGCCAGCATTTCACAGGGGGGGAGGATGTACGAGCAGTACTTC
CASISQGGRMYEQYF
>TRBJ2-2|-|TRBV7-2|TRBD2|16
TGTGCCAGCAGCTCAGCGACTAGCGGGGGGGCCCGGGAGCTGTTTTTT
CASSSATSGGARELFF
>TRBJ2-7|-|TRBV5-4|TRBD1|15
TGTGCCAGCAGCTTTGGACAGGGACCAACCTACGAGCAGTACTTC
CASSFGQGPTYEQYF
>TRBJ1-3|once|TRBV4-2|-|18
TGTGCCAGCAGCCAGGTTACGGGACACTTAAACTCTGGAAACACCATATATTTT
CASSQVTGHLNSGNTIYF
>TRBJ1-1|once|TRBV5-5|-|13
TGTGCCAGCGGGGGTACGGGGACCACTGAAGCTTTCTTT
CASGGTGTTEAFF
>TRBJ2-1|-|TRBV6-4|TRBD2|14
TGTGCCAGCACCCCAGTAGCGGGGTACAATGAGCAGTTCTTC
CASTPVAGYNEQFF
>TRBJ2-1|-|TRBV4-1|TRBD2|15
TGCGCCAGCAGCCCTCAACTAGCGGGGGGGAATGAGCAGTTCTTC
CASSPQLAGGNEQFF
>TRBJ1-3|-|TRBV27|TRBD1|15
TGTGCCAGCAGTTCGACAGGGGTCTCTGGAAACACCATATATTTT
CASSSTGVSGNTIYF
>TRBJ1-1|-|TRBV7-9|-|16
TGTGCCAGCAGCCCAGCTGGGGTGGGGGGGCTACTGGAAGCTTTCTTT
CASSPAGVGGLLEAFF